The 32 T cell receptor beta chains reported below all come from one sample, sequenced in a study of blood T cells in healthy people across ages. Sample-barcoded 5' priming and a J-beta primer mix drove a second PCR of roughly 6 to 12 cycles. TCRdb independently ran MiXCR on the 5' RACE reads; one entry per CDR3 protein. The table records about 780,000 distinct CDR3 sequences, 25% to 30% of them present only once. This sample was shared with a second study, whose subject was T cells of mothers and their children.

Material: blood. Every receptor here comes from a boy aged 5 to 17 in good health.

The chain combines TRBV2 with TRBJ2-1, with D perhaps being TRBD1 or TRBD2 (6 bases each). The CDR3 contains 16 residues. The V end was cut by 6 bases, the J end by 2 bases, with 17 bases between. Per germline, CDR1 SNHLY and CDR2 FYNNEI. The CDR3 region has the DNA TGTGCCAGCAGGGGGGGCGCCAGGTTTCCCTACAATGAGCAGTTCTTC. Translated, it gives CASRGGARFPYNEQFF.

V gene TRBV3-1 combines with J gene TRBJ2-5; D ambiguous. The better agreement between TRBJ2-1 and the DNA end casts doubt on the J call. This CDR3 has 15 amino acids. Looked up from germline, CDR1 is LGHDT and CDR2 is YNNKEL (reference sequence). CDR3: CASSQDLALGNEQFF. The CDR3 region has the DNA TGTGCCAGCAGCCAAGATCTCGCCTTAGGCAATGAGCAGTTCTTC.

The chain couples TRBV6-2 or TRBV6-3 to TRBJ2-3; D possibly matches TRBD1 or TRBD2 (5 bases each). The CDR3 has 13 amino acids. Trimming took off 6 bases at V and 2 bases at J, with 9 bases between the two ends. The germline V gene has CDR1 MNHEY and CDR2 SVGEGT. The CDR3 loop is CASRGVATDTQYF. The CDR3 DNA reads as TGTGCCAGCAGGGGGGTCGCCACAGATACGCAGTATTTT.

Turning to this clonotype: The junction does not match germline at one end; this may be a read error. This chain links TRBV5-1 with TRBJ2-6; D is tentatively TRBD1 or TRBD2 (6 bases each). CDR1 and CDR2 from the germline V gene are SGHRS and YFSETQ. This CDR3 contains 15 residues. CDR3 sequence: CTSSLGGTGANALTF. CDR3 DNA sequence: TGCACCAGCAGCTTAGGGGGGACTGGGGCCAACGCCCTGACTTTC.

In its sample, this clonotype was seen once. V gene TRBV6-1 combines with J gene TRBJ2-7; weak D call: TRBD2 (7 bases). The J call is uncertain, as TRBJ2-1 better fits the DNA end. CDR1 and CDR2 (germline): MNHNS, SASEGT. The CDR3 has 15 amino acids. The CDR3 spells CASSRRGGRLYEQFF. CDR3 in DNA: TGTGCCAGCAGTCGGCGCGGGGGCAGACTTTATGAGCAGTTCTTC.

In its sample, this clonotype was seen a few times. The chain is built from TRBV2 and TRBJ1-2; a possible D gene is TRBD1 (5 bases). The CDR3 totals 13 residues. Trimming removed 5 bases at V and 0 bases at J, with 7 bases between. Per the germline V gene, CDR1 is SNHLY and CDR2 is FYNNEI. The CDR3 DNA sequence: TGTGCCAGCAGTCGACAGACTAACTATGGCTACACCTTC. This encodes CASSRQTNYGYTF.

The chain combines TRBV25-1 with TRBJ1-4, with a tentative D call TRBD1 (6 bases). V lost 3 bases, J lost 7 bases, and 12 bases lay in between. The CDR3 extends over 14 amino acids. The germline gives CDR1 MGHDK, CDR2 SYGVNS. CDR3 bases: TGTGCCAGCAGTGAGCCAGGGGCGGGTGAAAAACTGTTTTTT. It translates to CASSEPGAGEKLFF.

V and J are TRBV9 and TRBJ2-3; 7 bases align to TRBD1. After removal of 3 bases from V and 2 bases from J, the junction contained 9 bases not matched to a gene. The CDR3 is 16 residues long. CDR1 is SGDLS, CDR2 YYNGEE, per germline. The DNA of the CDR3 is TGTGCCAGCAGCGCCGACCGGGACAGAGACACAGATACGCAGTATTTT. Its protein is CASSADRDRDTDTQYF.

This clonotype was seen only a few times. The rearrangement joins TRBV10-3 to TRBJ2-5; D gene unclear. V gave up 0 bases and J gave up 2 bases, with 7 bases separating them. The length of the CDR3 is 14 residues. From germline, CDR1 is ENHRY and CDR2 SYGVKD. The DNA of the CDR3 is TGTGCCATCAGTGAGTCGGACGTGCAAGAGACCCAGTACTTC. Protein: CAISESDVQETQYF.

The CDR3 DNA reads as TGTGCCAGCACCGGGGGGCTAGCGGGGAGCACAGATACGCAGTATTTT. This gives the protein CASTGGLAGSTDTQYF. The rearrangement links TRBV2 to TRBJ2-3; 9 positions agree with TRBD2. CDR1 and CDR2 (germline): SNHLY, FYNNEI. V shed 7 bases and J 0 bases; nucleotides not matched to a gene: 8. There are 16 residues in the CDR3.

This clonotype has a handful of counts. The J gene is TRBJ2-3, the V gene TRBV5-1, with D possibly TRBD1 on 5 matching bases. Germline CDR1 and CDR2: SGHRS and YFSETQ. V shed 0 bases and J shed 4 bases, with 12 bases lying between them. This CDR3 is built from 15 residues. CDR3 nucleotide sequence: TGCGCCAGCAGCTTGGGTGACAGAGAAGCAGATACGCAGTATTTT. Translation gives CASSLGDREADTQYF.

This clonotype was seen more than once but under ten times. This chain joins TRBV20-1 and TRBJ1-4, with D unresolved. Germline V gives CDR1 DFQATT, CDR2 SNEGSKA (reference sequence). The CDR3 is 14 residues long. The ends were cut back, 3 bases at V and 7 bases at J, with 15 bases in the middle. The CDR3 reads CSASPTGWGEKLFF. The DNA of the CDR3 is TGCAGTGCTAGCCCTACGGGGTGGGGTGAAAAACTGTTTTTT.

V usage is TRBV6-2 or TRBV6-3 and J usage is TRBJ2-7, with D perhaps being TRBD1 or TRBD2 (5 bases each). This CDR3 has 16 amino acids. Germline CDR1 MNHEY, CDR2 SVGEGT. The V end lost 2 bases, the J end lost 0 bases, and 14 bases lay between the germline ends. The CDR3 sequence is CASSYAGLADSYEQYF. CDR3 in DNA: TGTGCCAGCAGTTACGCAGGGCTAGCAGACTCCTACGAGCAGTACTTC.

In its sample, this clonotype was seen once. The CDR3 coding sequence is TGTGCCTCTAACAAAGGGGGCTTCCAGGGGACCCAGTACTTC. Encoded protein: CASNKGGFQGTQYF. The J gene is TRBJ2-5, the V gene TRBV30; the match to TRBD1 covers 7 bases. With 7 bases clipped from V and 7 bases from J, the junction kept 15 bases outside the gene matches. Germline V CDR1 and CDR2: GTSNPN, SVGIG (reference sequence). This CDR3 contains 14 residues.

CDR3 in amino acids: CASSLEVRGGTDTQYF. Written as DNA, the CDR3 is TGCGCCAGCAGCTTGGAGGTCCGGGGGGGCACAGATACGCAGTATTTT. The J gene is TRBJ2-3, the V gene TRBV5-1, with TRBD2 matching over 7 bases. CDR1 SGHRS and CDR2 YFSETQ come from the germline V gene. The length of the CDR3 is 16 residues. The ends lost 0 bases at V and 1 base at J; junction bases unmatched: 5.

The gene calls are TRBV10-3 and TRBJ2-7; 10 nucleotides agree with TRBD2. The trim removed 1 base at V and 2 bases at J, leaving 5 bases unmatched. The CDR3 consists of 16 residues. Germline CDR1 ENHRY, CDR2 SYGVKD. The CDR3 is CAISELGLAAAYEQYF. The CDR3 bases are TGTGCCATCAGTGAGTTAGGACTAGCGGCAGCCTACGAGCAGTACTTC.

Only a few counts were recorded for this clonotype. The V call is TRBV20-1, the J call TRBJ2-3; 9 bases align to TRBD2. This CDR3 spans 15 amino acids. Germline V gene lookup returns CDR1 DFQATT and CDR2 SNEGSKA (reference sequence). J lost 3 bases, V lost 5 bases, and 9 bases had no gene match. The CDR3 sequence: CSAPRKRGATDTQYF. The CDR3 DNA follows: TGCAGTGCTCCCCGGAAGCGGGGGGCTACAGATACGCAGTATTTT.

The chain links TRBV12-3 or TRBV12-4 to TRBJ2-2, with 9 bases that match TRBD2. This CDR3 comprises 14 residues. CDR3 in amino acids: CAGRGGQDTGELFF. Written as DNA, the CDR3 is TGTGCTGGGCGGGGGGGCCAGGACACCGGGGAGCTGTTTTTT.

This rearrangement joins TRBV18 to TRBJ2-6; unclear D gene. Per germline, CDR1 KGHSH and CDR2 LQKENI. V was pared by 4 bases and J by 9 bases, with 13 bases between. This CDR3 is built from 14 residues. CDR3 nucleotides: TGTGCCAGCTCACGCAGACCCCGGCACAACGTCCTGACTTTC. Amino acid sequence: CASSRRPRHNVLTF.

This clonotype was counted a few times. The rearrangement links TRBV12-5 to TRBJ2-3; the D is unclear. Trimming cost V 7 bases and J 1 base, with 15 bases left between them. This CDR3 comprises 15 residues. Germline-derived CDR1 and CDR2 are LGHNT and FRNRAP. Written as DNA, the CDR3 is TGTGCTAGTGCTCAAAGAGGTGGGGGCACAGATACGCAGTATTTT. It encodes CASAQRGGGTDTQYF.

The V gene is TRBV3-1, the J gene TRBJ1-5; unclear D gene. Trimming pared 4 bases from V and 3 bases from J, leaving 22 bases between. CDR3 length equals 18 residues. Germline V gives CDR1 LGHDT, CDR2 YNNKEL (reference sequence). CDR3 protein: CASSPSPRAPTSNQPQHF. CDR3 nucleotide sequence: TGTGCCAGCAGCCCTTCCCCGCGGGCCCCGACCTCCAATCAGCCCCAGCATTTT.

The V gene is TRBV27, the J gene TRBJ2-7; 8 nucleotides agree with TRBD1. CDR3 length equals 16 residues. The V gene end was trimmed by 2 bases and the J gene end by 4 bases; junction bases not matched to a gene: 10. Germline CDR1 and CDR2: MNHEY and SMNVEV (reference sequence). In DNA form, the CDR3 reads TGTGCCAGCAGTTTAATAGGACAGGGAGACAATTACGAGCAGTACTTC. This sequence encodes CASSLIGQGDNYEQYF.

The rearrangement links TRBV4-1 to TRBJ2-5; 8 bases are shared with TRBD1. J was trimmed by 5 bases and V by 0 bases; bases with no gene match: 5. There are 15 residues in the CDR3. CDR1 MGHRA and CDR2 YSYEKL come from the germline V gene. The CDR3 loop is CASSQEDRGRETQYF. CDR3 in DNA: TGCGCCAGCAGCCAAGAAGACAGGGGACGCGAGACCCAGTACTTC.

This clonotype was observed a few times. The gene calls are TRBV2 and TRBJ2-5; D is unclear. The assigned J gene may be wrong: the sequence end matches TRBJ2-1 better. The CDR3 is 14 residues long. Germline-derived CDR1 and CDR2 are SNHLY and FYNNEI. The CDR3 loop reads CASSEIPIYYEQFF. For the CDR3, the DNA is TGTGCCAGCAGTGAAATACCGATATACTACGAGCAGTTCTTC.

The table lists this clonotype with a few counts. The genes are TRBV7-9 and TRBJ1-5; 7 nucleotides match TRBD1. Trimming at V came to 0 bases and at J to 6 bases, leaving 8 bases not matched to a gene. Germline V gene lookup returns CDR1 SEHNR and CDR2 FQNEAQ (reference sequence). This CDR3 region has 16 residues. The CDR3 bases are TGTGCCAGCAGCTTAGCGATCGGAACAGGGGTTCAGCCCCAGCATTTT. Translating it yields CASSLAIGTGVQPQHF.

The CDR3: CASSLASGGVYEQYF. CDR3 DNA: TGCGCCAGCAGCTTGGCCAGCGGGGGGGTCTACGAGCAGTACTTC. The gene calls are TRBV5-1 and TRBJ2-7; 10 bases fit TRBD2. V lost 0 bases to trimming and J lost 3 bases; unmatched junction nucleotides: 3. CDR1 is SGHRS and CDR2 is YFSETQ in the germline V gene. This CDR3 region has 15 residues.

This clonotype was seen a single time. The rearrangement links TRBV11-1 to TRBJ2-5, with D possibly being TRBD2 (6 bases). The J call may be faulty, since TRBJ2-7 better matches the DNA end. Germline loops: CDR1 SGHAT, CDR2 FQDESV (reference sequence). The CDR3 runs 14 residues. CDR3 nucleotides: TGTGCCAGCAGGGAGGGTCAGGGAGCCTACGAGCAGTACTTC. It yields the protein CASREGQGAYEQYF.

The chain combines TRBV7-9 with TRBJ2-3; 10 positions agree with TRBD2. V gave up 0 bases and J gave up 6 bases; unmatched junction bases: 6. Germline loops: CDR1 SEHNR, CDR2 FQNEAQ (reference sequence). The CDR3 runs to 16 residues. The CDR3 is CASSLALAGSGDTQYF. The CDR3, as DNA: TGTGCCAGCAGCTTAGCACTAGCGGGGAGTGGGGATACGCAGTATTTT.

This clonotype was found a few times. The chain uses TRBV4-3 and TRBJ2-7; 11 bases fit TRBD2. Germline V gene data show CDR1 as LGHNA and CDR2 as YSLEER. The CDR3 has 15 amino acids. The J segment lost 3 bases and the V segment lost 2 bases, leaving 3 bases of the junction unmatched. CDR3 in amino acids: CASSQTSGGYYEQYF. The CDR3 region has the DNA TGCGCCAGCAGCCAAACTAGCGGGGGTTACTACGAGCAGTACTTC.

This clonotype has more than one count but fewer than ten. The chain has TRBV10-3 and TRBJ2-3; D is perhaps TRBD1 (5 bases). Trimming removed 3 bases at V and 2 bases at J, with 12 bases between. Germline-derived CDR1 and CDR2 are ENHRY and SYGVKD. CDR3 size: 15 residues. CDR3 DNA: TGTGCCATCAGTGAAAGGGGTCCTCTCACAGATACGCAGTATTTT. Its translation is CAISERGPLTDTQYF.

The gene calls are TRBV20-1 and TRBJ2-1, with D perhaps TRBD2 (6 bases). The CDR3 is 14 residues long. V was trimmed by 1 base and J by 6 bases, leaving 13 bases between them. Germline V lookup: CDR1 DFQATT, CDR2 SNEGSKA (reference sequence). DNA of the CDR3: TGCAGTGCTAGAGGTCTTGGAGGGCTCAATGAGCAGTTCTTC. Protein product: CSARGLGGLNEQFF.

The gene calls are TRBV15 and TRBJ2-3; 7 nucleotides align to TRBD1. CDR1 is LNHNV, CDR2 YYDKDF, per germline (reference sequence). The CDR3 runs 14 residues. Trimming took 5 bases from V and 3 from J; bases not matched to a gene: 5. The CDR3 DNA sequence: TGTGCCACCAGCTCAGGACAGGAGACAGATACGCAGTATTTT. Encoded protein: CATSSGQETDTQYF.